This T cell receptor (beta chain) came from a study of response to subunit inactivated influenza vaccine. TCRdb recomputed calls from the RT-PCR reads with MiXCR, one row per CDR3 protein. This sample has about 520,000 distinct CDR3 sequences, with approximately 7.7% found just once. This clonotype was observed at least ten times. The CDR3 loop spans 12 amino acids. V gave up 7 bases and J gave up 7 bases, with 11 bases separating them. Germline values: CDR1 MNHNY, CDR2 SVGAGI (reference sequence). This clonotype was sampled from a man between 50 and 75 years old who received an inactivated influenza vaccine. V is TRBV6-6 and J is TRBJ1-5; D perhaps matches TRBD1 (6 bases). The sequences come from PBMCs from blood, collected roughly 24 months after vaccination. The CDR3 region is CASMTGGQPQHF. CDR3 DNA sequence: TGTGCCAGCATGACAGGCGGGCAGCCCCAGCATTTT.